This entry lists 27 T cell receptor beta chains sequenced from one sample in a study of identical twins. MiXCR was run by TCRdb on the 5' RACE reads, yielding one entry per CDR3 protein. The sample contains under 300,000 distinct CDR3 sequences, approximately 8.6% of which appear only once. This sample was shared with a second study, whose subject was yellow fever vaccine responses in identical twins.

The specimen was CD8+ T cells sorted from blood. The receptors were gathered from a woman younger than 30 in good health.

The chain recombines TRBV29-1 with TRBJ2-5, with TRBD2 matching 8 bases. V dropped 7 bases and J dropped 1; count of bases not matched to a gene: 11. This CDR3 region has 15 residues. The germline V gene has CDR1 SQVTM and CDR2 ANQGSEA. The CDR3 region has the DNA TGCAGCGCCGAGCCAGCGGGAGAGTCCCAAGAGACCCAGTACTTC. Translation gives CSAEPAGESQETQYF.

At least ten counts were recorded for this clonotype. The rearrangement links TRBV29-1 to TRBJ2-7, with D maybe TRBD2 (5 bases). CDR3 length: 14 residues. Germline CDR1 reads SQVTM; CDR2 reads ANQGSEA. Deletions cut 5 bases from V and 2 bases from J, with 16 bases between. Here the CDR3 reads CSVSAETGTYEQYF. DNA for the CDR3: TGCAGCGTTTCAGCCGAGACGGGAACCTACGAGCAGTACTTC.

This clonotype has more than one count but fewer than ten. The chain has TRBV10-3 and TRBJ2-1; the D gene is possibly TRBD2 (6 bases). V lost 8 bases to trimming and J lost 6 bases, with 14 bases between them. Germline CDR1 ENHRY, CDR2 SYGVKD. There are 13 residues in the CDR3. Here the CDR3 DNA reads TGTGCCATCCGGGTCCTAGCGAGCAATGAGCAGTTCTTC. This translates into CAIRVLASNEQFF.

This clonotype occurred a few times. The chain carries TRBV25-1 and TRBJ2-3, with 10 positions matching TRBD2. The CDR3 has 14 amino acids. The ends lost 9 bases at V and 1 base at J; junction bases unmatched: 4. CDR1 MGHDK and CDR2 SYGVNS come from the germline V gene. Written as DNA, the CDR3 is TGTGCCAGTGCCGGGACTAGCGGCACAGATACGCAGTATTTT. Protein product: CASAGTSGTDTQYF.

The chain uses TRBV4-1 and TRBJ2-1; D is possibly TRBD2 (6 bases). Germline CDR1 and CDR2: MGHRA and YSYEKL. The ends were cut back, 0 bases at V and 3 bases at J, with 12 bases in the middle. The CDR3 has 16 residues. The CDR3 sequence: CASSQDPGLNYNEQFF. The CDR3 DNA reads as TGCGCCAGCAGCCAAGATCCGGGACTCAACTACAATGAGCAGTTCTTC.

This clonotype was picked up many times. The chain employs TRBV4-3 and TRBJ2-4, with 7 bases that match TRBD2. Germline V gives CDR1 LGHNA, CDR2 YSLEER. This CDR3 contains 14 residues. J was trimmed by 4 bases and V by 2 bases; bases with no gene match: 2. The CDR3 coding sequence is TGCGCCAGCAGCCAAAGCGGGACGAAAAACATTCAGTACTTC. It codes for CASSQSGTKNIQYF.

This clonotype was observed a few times. The chain carries TRBV13 and TRBJ2-1; no definite D call. The CDR3 contains 14 residues. Between the trimmed V and J ends, which lost 0 bases and 7 bases, there was a span of 10 bases. Germline lookup yields CDR1 PRHDT and CDR2 FYEKMQ (reference sequence). This CDR3 is CASSLGTPGNEQFF. The CDR3 bases are TGTGCCAGCAGCTTAGGTACTCCTGGGAATGAGCAGTTCTTC.

This clonotype was observed a few times. DNA of the CDR3: TGTGCCAGCAGTTACCTCCTAATTAGCGGTCACACCGGGGAGCTGTTTTTT. It is translated as CASSYLLISGHTGELFF. The chain recombines TRBV6-2 or TRBV6-3 with TRBJ2-2, with a tentative D call TRBD2 (6 bases). V shed 2 bases and J shed 3 bases, with 16 bases lying between them. The CDR3 totals 17 residues. Germline CDR1 is MNHEY and CDR2 is SVGEGT.

V is TRBV27 and J is TRBJ2-7; the D call may be TRBD1 or TRBD2 (5 bases each). The V end was cut by 3 bases, the J end by 4 bases, with 22 bases between. Germline CDR1 reads MNHEY; CDR2 reads SMNVEV (reference sequence). This CDR3 is 17 amino acids long. The CDR3 region is CASSLGGTEGNRYEQYF. The CDR3, as DNA: TGTGCCAGCAGTTTGGGTGGGACCGAGGGGAACCGGTACGAGCAGTACTTC.

A few counts support this clonotype. V is TRBV20-1 and J is TRBJ2-1, with D unresolved. The germline gives CDR1 DFQATT, CDR2 SNEGSKA (reference sequence). The CDR3 is 14 residues long. Trimming took 1 base from V and 3 from J, leaving 10 bases between them. Written as DNA, the CDR3 is TGCAGTGCTAGAGTTATGGGAAACTACAATGAGCAGTTCTTC. Translation: CSARVMGNYNEQFF.

The sample holds many counts of this clonotype. This chain connects TRBV20-1 to TRBJ2-1; D is ambiguous. Germline V CDR1 and CDR2: DFQATT, SNEGSKA (reference sequence). Trimming removed 3 bases from V and 2 bases from J, with 11 bases in between. The CDR3 covers 14 residues. CDR3 region: CSARFVAAYNEQFF. DNA for the CDR3: TGCAGTGCTAGGTTCGTGGCCGCCTACAATGAGCAGTTCTTC.

The chain carries TRBV5-6 and TRBJ2-1; D remains unclear. Trimming took off 4 bases at V and 8 bases at J, with 25 bases between the two ends. The CDR3 length is 17 residues. CDR1 and CDR2 (germline): SGHDT, YYEEEE. Here the CDR3 reads CASSPPIFKWGIDEQFF. The DNA for the CDR3 is TGTGCCAGCAGCCCGCCCATTTTTAAGTGGGGTATCGATGAGCAGTTCTTC.

The chain joins TRBV6-1 to TRBJ2-1, with 7 bases that match TRBD2. The CDR3 runs to 19 residues. The junction had 23 bases not matched to a gene; V was cut back by 5 bases and J by 7 bases. From germline, CDR1 is MNHNS and CDR2 SASEGT. The CDR3 nucleotides are TGTGCCAGCAGTCCACCGATAGGGAGCGGGGCCGAAAAAGCGAATGAGCAGTTCTTC. Amino acid sequence: CASSPPIGSGAEKANEQFF.

This clonotype has a count of ten or more. The V gene is TRBV5-6, the J gene TRBJ1-2; 8 bases line up with TRBD1. The CDR3 has 14 residues. Germline V lookup: CDR1 SGHDT, CDR2 YYEEEE. Unmatched junction bases numbered 6, after V lost 0 bases and J lost 8 bases. The CDR3 nucleotides are TGTGCCAGCAGCTTGGGTGCGACAGGGGAAGGCTACACCTTC. Amino acid sequence: CASSLGATGEGYTF.

V is TRBV9 and J is TRBJ2-1, with a possible D match to TRBD2 (6 bases). The CDR3 loop spans 17 amino acids. Germline V gene lookup returns CDR1 SGDLS and CDR2 YYNGEE. V was shortened by 4 bases and J by 8 bases, with 25 bases between the two germline ends. The CDR3 DNA is TGTGCCAGCAGCCCCATCTCGCGGGGTGGGACCGCACATGAGCAGTTCTTC. This sequence encodes CASSPISRGGTAHEQFF.

This clonotype showed up just a few times. The chain uses TRBV6-1 and TRBJ2-7; 9 bases are shared with TRBD2. With 6 bases clipped from V and 5 bases from J, the junction kept 8 bases outside the gene matches. This CDR3 contains 14 residues. Germline loops: CDR1 MNHNS, CDR2 SASEGT. CDR3 amino acids: CASRSGLAGNEQYF. CDR3 nucleotide sequence: TGTGCCAGCAGATCGGGGCTAGCGGGGAACGAGCAGTACTTC.

The sample holds a few counts of this clonotype. This rearrangement joins TRBV25-1 to TRBJ2-1, with D unclear. The germline V gene encodes CDR1 MGHDK and CDR2 SYGVNS. Trimming removed 6 bases at V and 9 bases at J, with 12 bases between. The CDR3 length is 12 residues. The CDR3 region is CASREGWGEQFF. In DNA form, the CDR3 reads TGTGCCAGCAGGGAAGGGTGGGGTGAGCAGTTCTTC.

This clonotype has a count of ten or more. V is TRBV12-3 or TRBV12-4 and J is TRBJ2-5; no clear D. This CDR3 comprises 14 residues. V shed 5 bases and J shed 0 bases, with 10 bases lying between them. The CDR3 nucleotides read TGTGCCAGCAGTAACTCCGCTTACCAAGAGACCCAGTACTTC. Encoded protein: CASSNSAYQETQYF.

This chain connects TRBV6-5 to TRBJ2-7; 7 nucleotides agree with TRBD1. V trimming: 6 bases; J trimming: 3 bases; junction bases outside the gene matches: 8. This CDR3 has 14 residues. Germline CDR1 is MNHEY and CDR2 is SVGAGI. CDR3 coding DNA: TGTGCCAGCAGGTTAACAGGGGCCGTCTACGAGCAGTACTTC. Its protein is CASRLTGAVYEQYF.

This clonotype was picked up many times. V gene TRBV20-1 combines with J gene TRBJ2-7; TRBD2 might be the D (6 bases). Germline V gene sequence: CDR1 DFQATT, CDR2 SNEGSKA (reference sequence). V lost 4 bases to trimming and J lost 0 bases, with 10 bases between them. The CDR3 is 13 residues long. CDR3 protein: CSAKSSDSYEQYF. For the CDR3, the DNA is TGCAGTGCTAAGTCTAGCGACTCCTACGAGCAGTACTTC.

The chain is built from TRBV27 and TRBJ2-1; 9 bases match TRBD2. The V segment lost 3 bases and the J segment 5 bases; nucleotides outside the gene matches: 8. CDR3 length equals 16 residues. Germline V CDR1 and CDR2: MNHEY, SMNVEV (reference sequence). The CDR3, as DNA: TGTGCCAGCAGTTTCTCGGCGGGGGGGCTAAACAATGAGCAGTTCTTC. This codes for CASSFSAGGLNNEQFF.

This clonotype was observed many times. The rearrangement joins TRBV24-1 to TRBJ2-1; 13 bases map to TRBD2. With 4 bases clipped from V and 13 bases from J, the junction kept 6 bases outside the gene matches. The CDR3 contains 14 residues. CDR1 is KGHDR and CDR2 is SFDVKD in the germline V gene. In DNA, the CDR3 is TGTGCCACCAGTGACAGGACTAGCGGGAGCAAACAGTTCTTC. Translated: CATSDRTSGSKQFF.

The gene calls are TRBV4-2 and TRBJ2-5; D might be TRBD1 or TRBD2, each matching 6 bases. Germline CDR1 reads LGHNA; CDR2 reads YNFKEQ. Trimming left V 1 base short and J 3 bases short, with 15 bases between. There are 16 residues in the CDR3. In nucleotides, the CDR3 is TGTGCCAGCAGCCAAGCCCCCGGGGGCAGTGAAGAGACCCAGTACTTC. It specifies CASSQAPGGSEETQYF.

This clonotype was counted between two and nine times. Written as DNA, the CDR3 is TGCAGTGCTAGCGGGCTAGCGGCGACAAGCTCCTACGAGCAGTACTTC. This translates into CSASGLAATSSYEQYF. The chain carries TRBV20-1 and TRBJ2-7, with TRBD2 identical over 7 bases. This CDR3 is 16 amino acids long. V lost 3 bases to trimming and J lost 0 bases; unmatched junction nucleotides: 11. Germline loops: CDR1 DFQATT, CDR2 SNEGSKA (reference sequence).

This clonotype was seen at least ten times. This sequence joins TRBV4-1 and TRBJ1-6; possibly TRBD1 for D (6 bases). The CDR3 has 15 amino acids. V was clipped by 4 bases and J by 7 bases, with 14 bases between them. CDR1 is MGHRA and CDR2 is YSYEKL in the germline V gene. This CDR3 reads CASSLRAGENSPLHF. Written as DNA, the CDR3 is TGCGCCAGCAGCCTGAGGGCAGGGGAGAATTCACCCCTCCACTTT.

This chain joins TRBV5-6 and TRBJ1-2; the D gene is possibly TRBD1 (5 bases). The CDR3 is made up of 16 amino acids. Germline values: CDR1 SGHDT, CDR2 YYEEEE. V gave up 0 bases and J gave up 4 bases, with 16 bases separating them. The CDR3 is CASSLGSGSIFYGYTF. The DNA of the CDR3 is TGTGCCAGCAGCTTGGGTTCAGGGTCGATTTTCTATGGCTACACCTTC. The whole variable domain, remainder taken from reference TRBV5-6 and TRBJ1-2, is DAGVTQSPTHLIKTRGQQVTLRCSPKSGHDTVSWYQQALGQGPQFIFQYYEEEERQRGNFPDRFSGHQFPNYSSELNVNALLLGDSALYLCASSLGSGSIFYGYTFGSGTRLTVV.

V is TRBV5-1 and J is TRBJ2-7, with TRBD1 identical over 7 bases. This CDR3 has 17 amino acids. Germline-derived CDR1 and CDR2 are SGHRS and YFSETQ. V shed 1 base and J 3 bases; nucleotides not matched to a gene: 13. CDR3 residues: CASSLSRGGPADYEQYF. CDR3 coding DNA: TGCGCCAGCAGCTTGTCTAGAGGGGGCCCAGCCGACTACGAGCAGTACTTC.